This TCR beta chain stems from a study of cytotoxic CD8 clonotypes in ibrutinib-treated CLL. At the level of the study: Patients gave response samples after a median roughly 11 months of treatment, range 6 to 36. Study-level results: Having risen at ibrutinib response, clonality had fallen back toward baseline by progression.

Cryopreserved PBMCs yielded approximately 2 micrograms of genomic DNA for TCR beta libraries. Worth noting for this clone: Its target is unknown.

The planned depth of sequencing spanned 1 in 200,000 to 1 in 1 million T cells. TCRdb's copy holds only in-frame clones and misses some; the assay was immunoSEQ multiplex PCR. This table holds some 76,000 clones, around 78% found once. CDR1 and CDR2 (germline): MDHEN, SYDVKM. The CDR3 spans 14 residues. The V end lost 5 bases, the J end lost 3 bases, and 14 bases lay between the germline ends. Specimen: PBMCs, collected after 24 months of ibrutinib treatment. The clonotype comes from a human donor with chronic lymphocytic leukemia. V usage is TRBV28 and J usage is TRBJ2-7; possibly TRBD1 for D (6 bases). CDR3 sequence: CASSRQVGYYEQYF. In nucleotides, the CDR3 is TGTGCCAGCAGTCGACAGGTGGGATACTACGAGCAGTACTTC.